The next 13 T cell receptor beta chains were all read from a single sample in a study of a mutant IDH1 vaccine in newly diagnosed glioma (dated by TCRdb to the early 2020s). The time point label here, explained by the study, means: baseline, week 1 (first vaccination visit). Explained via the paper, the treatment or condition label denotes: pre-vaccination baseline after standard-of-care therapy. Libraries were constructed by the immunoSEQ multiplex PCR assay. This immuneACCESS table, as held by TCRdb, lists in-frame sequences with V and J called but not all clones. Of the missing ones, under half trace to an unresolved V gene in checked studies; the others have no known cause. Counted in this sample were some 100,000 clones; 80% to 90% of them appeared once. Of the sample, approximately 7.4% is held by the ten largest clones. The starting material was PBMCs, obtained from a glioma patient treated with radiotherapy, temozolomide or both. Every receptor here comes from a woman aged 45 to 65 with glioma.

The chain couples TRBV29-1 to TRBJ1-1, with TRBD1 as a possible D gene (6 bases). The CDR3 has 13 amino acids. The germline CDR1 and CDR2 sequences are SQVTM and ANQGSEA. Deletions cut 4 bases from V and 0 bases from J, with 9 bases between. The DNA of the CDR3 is TGCAGCGTTGCGGACAGACTGAACACTGAAGCTTTCTTT. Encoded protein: CSVADRLNTEAFF.

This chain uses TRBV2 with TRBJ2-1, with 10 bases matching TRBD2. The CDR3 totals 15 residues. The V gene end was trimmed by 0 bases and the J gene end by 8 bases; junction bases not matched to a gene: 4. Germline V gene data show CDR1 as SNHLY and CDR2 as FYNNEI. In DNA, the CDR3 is TGTGCCAGCAGTGAAGCATTAGCGGGGGGCCATGAGCAGTTCTTC. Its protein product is CASSEALAGGHEQFF.

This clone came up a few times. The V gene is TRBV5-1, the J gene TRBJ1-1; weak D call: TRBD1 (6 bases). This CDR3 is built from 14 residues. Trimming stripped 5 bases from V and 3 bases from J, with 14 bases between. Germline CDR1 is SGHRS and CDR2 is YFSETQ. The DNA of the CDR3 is TGCGCCAGCAGTTGGACAGACAGTTACACTGAAGCTTTCTTT. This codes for CASSWTDSYTEAFF.

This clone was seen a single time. The DNA for the CDR3 is TGTGCCAGCAGTTTAAACAGCCCCTATGGCTACACCTTC. Its protein is CASSLNSPYGYTF. The V gene is TRBV28, the J gene TRBJ1-2; the D is unclear. Germline V gene lookup returns CDR1 MDHEN and CDR2 SYDVKM. Between the trimmed V and J ends, which lost 2 bases and 4 bases, there was a span of 8 bases. This CDR3 has 13 residues.

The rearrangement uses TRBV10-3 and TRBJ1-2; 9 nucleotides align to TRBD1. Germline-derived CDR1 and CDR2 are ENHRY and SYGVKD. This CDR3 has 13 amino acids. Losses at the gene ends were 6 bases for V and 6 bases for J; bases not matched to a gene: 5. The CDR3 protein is CAIRIRQGDGYTF. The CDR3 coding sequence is TGTGCCATCAGGATCCGACAGGGGGATGGCTACACCTTC.

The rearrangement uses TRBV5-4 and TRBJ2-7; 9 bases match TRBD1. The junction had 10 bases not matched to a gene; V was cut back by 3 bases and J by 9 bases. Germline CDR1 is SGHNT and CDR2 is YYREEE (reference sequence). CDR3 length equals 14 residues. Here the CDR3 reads CASSWGQGLVGQYF. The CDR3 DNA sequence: TGTGCCAGCAGCTGGGGACAGGGCCTCGTTGGGCAGTACTTC.

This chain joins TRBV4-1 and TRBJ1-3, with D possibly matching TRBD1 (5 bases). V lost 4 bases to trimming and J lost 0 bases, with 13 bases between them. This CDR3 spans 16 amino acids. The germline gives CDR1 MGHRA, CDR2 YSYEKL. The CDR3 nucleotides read TGCGCCAGCAGCCCTCCGGGACGGGGCTCTGGAAACACCATATATTTT. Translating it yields CASSPPGRGSGNTIYF.

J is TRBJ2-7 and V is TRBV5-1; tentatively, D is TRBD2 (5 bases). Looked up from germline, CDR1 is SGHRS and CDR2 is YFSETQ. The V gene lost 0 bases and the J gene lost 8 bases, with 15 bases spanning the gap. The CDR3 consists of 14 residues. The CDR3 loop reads CASSLESSPTQQYF. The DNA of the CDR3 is TGCGCCAGCAGCTTGGAATCTAGCCCTACGCAGCAGTACTTC.

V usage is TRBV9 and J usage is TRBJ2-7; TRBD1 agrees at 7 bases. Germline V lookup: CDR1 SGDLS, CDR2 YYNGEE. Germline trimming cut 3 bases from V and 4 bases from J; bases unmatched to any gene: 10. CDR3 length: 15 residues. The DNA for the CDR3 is TGTGCCAGCAGCGAACAGACAGGGATGAGTTACGAGCAGTACTTC. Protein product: CASSEQTGMSYEQYF.

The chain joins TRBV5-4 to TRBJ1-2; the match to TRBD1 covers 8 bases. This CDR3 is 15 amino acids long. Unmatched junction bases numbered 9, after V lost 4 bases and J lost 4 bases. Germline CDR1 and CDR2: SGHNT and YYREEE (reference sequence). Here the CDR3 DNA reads TGTGCCAGCAGCCAGGGAACAGGGGGTATCTATGGCTACACCTTC. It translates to CASSQGTGGIYGYTF.

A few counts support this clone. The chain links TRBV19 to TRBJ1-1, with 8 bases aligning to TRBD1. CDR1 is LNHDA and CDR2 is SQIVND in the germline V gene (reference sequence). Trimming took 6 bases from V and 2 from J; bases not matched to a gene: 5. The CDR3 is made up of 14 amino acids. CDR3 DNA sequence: TGTGCCAGTAGCCAGGGGGCTTTCAACACTGAAGCTTTCTTT. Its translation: CASSQGAFNTEAFF. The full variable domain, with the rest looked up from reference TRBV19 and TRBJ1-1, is DGGITQSPKYLFRKEGQNVTLSCEQNLNHDAMYWYRQDPGQGLRLIYYSQIVNDFQKGDIAEGYSVSREKKESFPLTVTSAQKNPTAFYLCASSQGAFNTEAFFGQGTRLTVV.

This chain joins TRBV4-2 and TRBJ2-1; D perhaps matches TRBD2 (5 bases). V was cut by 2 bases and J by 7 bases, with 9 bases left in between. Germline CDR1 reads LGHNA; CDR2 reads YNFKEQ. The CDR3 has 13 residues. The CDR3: CASSQHGSNEQFF. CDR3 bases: TGTGCCAGCAGCCAACATGGGAGTAATGAGCAGTTCTTC.

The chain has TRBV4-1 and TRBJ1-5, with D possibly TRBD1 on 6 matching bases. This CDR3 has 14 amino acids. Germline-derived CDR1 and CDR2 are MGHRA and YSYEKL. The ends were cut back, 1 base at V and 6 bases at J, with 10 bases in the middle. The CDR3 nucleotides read TGCGCCAGCAGCCAAGGACAGGTGGGTCAGCCCCAGCATTTT. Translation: CASSQGQVGQPQHF.